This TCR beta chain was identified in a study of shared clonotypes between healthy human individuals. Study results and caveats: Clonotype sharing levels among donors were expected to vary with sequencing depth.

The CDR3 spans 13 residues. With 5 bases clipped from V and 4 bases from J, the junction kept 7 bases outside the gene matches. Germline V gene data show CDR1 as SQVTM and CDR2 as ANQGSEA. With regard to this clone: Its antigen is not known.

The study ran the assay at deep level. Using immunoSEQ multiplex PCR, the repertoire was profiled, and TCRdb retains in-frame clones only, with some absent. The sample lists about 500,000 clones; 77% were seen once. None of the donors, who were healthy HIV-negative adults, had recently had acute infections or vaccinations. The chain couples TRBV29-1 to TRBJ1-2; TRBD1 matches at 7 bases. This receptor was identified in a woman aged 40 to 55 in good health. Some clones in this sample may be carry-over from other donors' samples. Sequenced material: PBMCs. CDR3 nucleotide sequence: TGCAGCGTTCCGGGACAGCACCTCTATGGCTACACCTTC. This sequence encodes CSVPGQHLYGYTF.